Presented here are 29 T cell receptor beta chains from one specimen sequenced in a study of T-cell reconstitution after alpha-beta-depleted transplantation in children. Unique molecular identifiers were incorporated when the TCRbeta library was constructed. From the PCR reads, TCRdb called clonotypes with MiXCR, one entry per CDR3 protein. The data hold 200,000 to 250,000 distinct CDR3 sequences, with 11% observed a single time. Sequenced here: PBMCs, sampled before TCRalphabeta/CD19-depleted stem cell transplant. Receptors were obtained from a child under three years old with acute myeloid leukemia, due to receive a stem cell transplant.

The chain carries TRBV20-1 and TRBJ2-1, with 7 bases fitting TRBD2. J was trimmed by 3 bases and V by 3 bases; bases with no gene match: 8. The germline V gene encodes CDR1 DFQATT and CDR2 SNEGSKA (reference sequence). The CDR3 runs to 15 residues. The CDR3 bases are TGCAGTGCTAGGACCCTTGGCGGGGGCTACAATGAGCAGTTCTTC. This translates into CSARTLGGGYNEQFF.

V usage is TRBV12-3 or TRBV12-4 and J usage is TRBJ1-5; a possible D gene is TRBD1 (6 bases). The CDR3 covers 13 residues. Trimming removed 11 bases from V and 4 bases from J, with 15 bases in between. DNA of the CDR3: TGTGCCTCGGGTGGGGGCGGGAATCAGCCCCAGCATTTT. Translated: CASGGGGNQPQHF.

The chain recombines TRBV6-1 with TRBJ2-7, with 12 bases identical to TRBD2. With 6 bases clipped from V and 7 bases from J, the junction kept 7 bases outside the gene matches. The CDR3 sequence is 14 residues long. In germline, CDR1 is MNHNS, CDR2 SASEGT. The CDR3 loop is CASRLAGGVKEQYF. The DNA for the CDR3 is TGTGCCAGCAGGCTAGCGGGAGGGGTGAAGGAGCAGTACTTC.

This clonotype was seen many times. This sequence joins TRBV5-1 and TRBJ2-5; no clear D gene. Germline CDR1 and CDR2: SGHRS and YFSETQ. The CDR3 contains 14 residues. Trimming took off 2 bases at V and 4 bases at J, with 12 bases between the two ends. This CDR3 is CASSLGPTGETQYF. CDR3 nucleotide sequence: TGCGCCAGCAGCTTAGGACCAACGGGAGAGACCCAGTACTTC.

This clonotype was observed at least ten times. The V call is TRBV7-9, the J call TRBJ1-3; possible D gene TRBD1, 5 bases. Germline CDR1 reads SEHNR; CDR2 reads FQNEAQ (reference sequence). V dropped 5 bases and J dropped 8 bases, with 13 bases sitting between them. The CDR3 spans 13 residues. The CDR3 region is CASSPREGHTIYF. The CDR3, as DNA: TGTGCCAGCAGCCCCAGGGAGGGGCACACCATATATTTT.

The gene calls are TRBV30 and TRBJ2-1; no reliable D call. The V gene lost 1 base and the J gene lost 2 bases, with 12 bases spanning the gap. Germline-derived CDR1 and CDR2 are GTSNPN and SVGIG (reference sequence). CDR3 length: 15 amino acids. The CDR3 coding sequence is TGTGCCTGGAGTGGTTCCCTATCCCCCTACAATGAGCAGTTCTTC. Protein product: CAWSGSLSPYNEQFF. Complete variable domain (other parts from reference TRBV30 and TRBJ2-1): SQTIHQWPATLVQPVGSPLSLECTVEGTSNPNLYWYRQAAGRGLQLLFYSVGIGQISSEVPQNLSASRPQDRQFILSSKKLLLSDSGFYLCAWSGSLSPYNEQFFGPGTRLTVL.

This clonotype was picked up many times. V gene TRBV28 combines with J gene TRBJ2-7; D gene ambiguous. The CDR3 contains 14 residues. V was shortened by 3 bases and J by 1 base, with 10 bases between the two germline ends. Germline loops: CDR1 MDHEN, CDR2 SYDVKM. The CDR3 reads CASSFRRPSYEQYF. The CDR3 DNA reads TGTGCCAGCAGTTTCAGGCGGCCTTCCTACGAGCAGTACTTC.

This clonotype occurred many times. The chain joins TRBV24-1 to TRBJ2-1, with a tentative D call TRBD2 (5 bases). CDR1 KGHDR and CDR2 SFDVKD come from the germline V gene. Trimming pared 4 bases from V and 9 bases from J, leaving 12 bases between. The CDR3 has 13 amino acids. CDR3 protein: CATSDLRVPEQFF. The CDR3 DNA reads as TGTGCCACCAGTGACCTGAGGGTTCCTGAGCAGTTCTTC.

The rearrangement joins TRBV6-5 to TRBJ1-3; D perhaps matches TRBD1 (5 bases). CDR1 is MNHEY, CDR2 SVGAGI, per germline. This CDR3 region has 16 residues. The V gene lost 3 bases and the J gene lost 2 bases, with 14 bases spanning the gap. The CDR3 sequence is CASSYAAGRAGNTIYF. The DNA of the CDR3 is TGTGCCAGCAGTTATGCGGCAGGGAGGGCTGGAAACACCATATATTTT.

This clonotype occurred a few times. The chain recombines TRBV6-5 with TRBJ1-1, with TRBD1 as a possible D gene (5 bases). Germline assignment: CDR1 MNHEY and CDR2 SVGAGI. V was shortened by 2 bases and J by 7 bases, with 14 bases between the two germline ends. CDR3 length: 14 residues. The CDR3 reads CASSYGSGTGEAFF. CDR3 sequence (DNA): TGTGCCAGCAGTTACGGGTCGGGGACGGGTGAAGCTTTCTTT.

This clonotype occurred a few times. The chain uses TRBV7-2 and TRBJ2-7; 9 bases map to TRBD1. Germline loops: CDR1 SGHTA, CDR2 FQGNSA. Trimming at V came to 5 bases and at J to 5 bases, leaving 7 bases not matched to a gene. CDR3 length: 14 amino acids. The DNA of the CDR3 is TGTGCCAGCAGCACGTACAGGGGGCCGCACGAGCAGTACTTC. It yields the protein CASSTYRGPHEQYF.

The V and J genes are TRBV1 and TRBJ2-3; the table's D call of TRBD2 was not tested on the DNA. TRBV1 counts as a pseudogene. The CDR3 has 15 amino acids. The CDR3 protein is CTSSQTIGGSDTQYF. Written as DNA, the CDR3 is TGCACCAGCAGCCAAACTATCGGGGGAAGTGATACGCAGTATTTT.

This clonotype was found many times. This chain uses TRBV7-6 with TRBJ2-1; D gene unclear. V dropped 5 bases and J dropped 3 bases, with 17 bases sitting between them. Looked up from germline, CDR1 is SGHVS and CDR2 is FNYEAQ. The CDR3 consists of 16 residues. CDR3 nucleotide sequence: TGTGCCAGCAGCCACCTCTGGGCGAGGAACTACAATGAGCAGTTCTTC. Amino acid sequence: CASSHLWARNYNEQFF. Based on the CDR3 plus reference TRBV7-6 and TRBJ2-1, the full variable domain is GAGVSQSPRYKVTKRGQDVALRCDPISGHVSLYWYRQALGQGPEFLTYFNYEAQQDKSGLPNDRFSAERPEGSISTLTIQRTEQRDSAMYRCASSHLWARNYNEQFFGPGTRLTVL.

This clonotype showed up many times. The rearrangement joins TRBV6-6 to TRBJ1-2; no clear D gene. This CDR3 spans 12 amino acids. Germline V gene sequence: CDR1 MNHNY, CDR2 SVGAGI (reference sequence). Trimming cost V 4 bases and J 5 bases, with 8 bases left between them. The CDR3 DNA reads as TGTGCCAGCAGTTCCAGTTTATATGGCTACACCTTC. It yields the protein CASSSSLYGYTF.

As regards this clonotype: This could be a read error, since a much larger clone is one nucleotide away. The chain is built from TRBV4-1 and TRBJ2-1; 7 bases map to TRBD2. Germline lookup yields CDR1 MGHRA and CDR2 YSYEKL. The CDR3 covers 16 residues. The trim removed 5 bases at V and 1 base at J, leaving 8 bases unmatched. CDR3 sequence (DNA): TGCGCCAGCAGCGAAGGGCGGGGGAGGTCCTACAATGAGCAGTTCTTC. It specifies CASSEGRGRSYNEQFF.

At least ten counts were recorded for this clonotype. V is TRBV27 and J is TRBJ2-7, with D perhaps matching TRBD2 (6 bases). Germline values: CDR1 MNHEY, CDR2 SMNVEV (reference sequence). CDR3 length: 16 residues. Trimming cost V 0 bases and J 2 bases, with 14 bases left between them. This CDR3 is CASSLSSGGPPYEQYF. As DNA, the CDR3 is TGTGCCAGCAGTTTATCCTCCGGAGGGCCCCCCTACGAGCAGTACTTC.

This clonotype was seen many times. The V call is TRBV11-1, the J call TRBJ2-3; 14 nucleotides align to TRBD2. V was pared by 1 base and J by 1 base, with 4 bases of the junction left unmatched. This CDR3 has 18 amino acids. Germline loops: CDR1 SGHAT, CDR2 FQDESV (reference sequence). The CDR3 nucleotides are TGTGCCAGCAGCTTAGGCGGACTAGCGGGAGGAGGCACAGATACGCAGTATTTT. Translation gives CASSLGGLAGGGTDTQYF.

At least ten counts were recorded for this clonotype. This sequence joins TRBV19 and TRBJ1-1, with D hard to call. Trimming left V 0 bases short and J 0 bases short, with 5 bases between. CDR1 LNHDA and CDR2 SQIVND come from the germline V gene (reference sequence). The CDR3 length is 14 residues. The CDR3 loop is CASSIEGMNTEAFF. The CDR3 nucleotides read TGTGCCAGTAGTATAGAGGGCATGAACACTGAAGCTTTCTTT.

The sample holds many counts of this clonotype. V gene TRBV11-2 combines with J gene TRBJ2-3; D unresolved. Germline V gene data show CDR1 as SGHAT and CDR2 as FQNNGV. Trimming took 5 bases from V and 3 from J, leaving 18 bases between them. The CDR3 consists of 16 residues. CDR3 coding DNA: TGTGCCAGCAGCCCGACCGGAGCGTGGGGAACAGATACGCAGTATTTT. Protein sequence: CASSPTGAWGTDTQYF.

This clonotype was seen at least ten times. The V call is TRBV7-8, the J call TRBJ2-1; 7 bases line up with TRBD2. The CDR3 contains 15 residues. The V gene's germline CDR1 is SGHVS and CDR2 FQNEAQ. The V gene end was trimmed by 1 base and the J gene end by 10 bases; junction bases not matched to a gene: 10. The CDR3 bases are TGTGCCAGCAGCTTAGTGGGGCGGGAGACAGAAGAGCAGTTCTTC. Amino acid sequence: CASSLVGRETEEQFF.

This clonotype was found a few times. V is TRBV10-2 and J is TRBJ2-5; 7 positions agree with TRBD1. Trimming took 3 bases from V and 5 from J; bases not matched to a gene: 6. The CDR3 is made up of 14 amino acids. Germline V gene data show CDR1 as WSHSY and CDR2 as SAAADI. CDR3 sequence reads: CASSDRGQLETQYF. In DNA, the CDR3 is TGCGCCAGCAGTGACCGGGGACAGCTGGAGACCCAGTACTTC.

This clonotype was detected many times. The chain uses TRBV5-1 and TRBJ1-4; 7 positions match TRBD1. The length of the CDR3 is 15 residues. Looked up from germline, CDR1 is SGHRS and CDR2 is YFSETQ. V gave up 5 bases and J gave up 0 bases; unmatched junction bases: 4. The CDR3 loop reads CASRQGPATNEKLFF. The CDR3 coding sequence is TGCGCCAGCAGACAGGGGCCTGCAACTAATGAAAAACTGTTTTTT. The full variable domain, its missing parts supplied by reference TRBV5-1 and TRBJ1-4, is KAGVTQTPRYLIKTRGQQVTLSCSPISGHRSVSWYQQTPGQGLQFLFEYFSETQRNKGNFPGRFSGRQFSNSRSEMNVSTLELGDSALYLCASRQGPATNEKLFFGSGTQLSVL.

This clonotype was detected many times. The chain couples TRBV7-8 to TRBJ2-2, with D possibly TRBD2 on 7 matching bases. The CDR3 covers 16 residues. The germline CDR1 and CDR2 sequences are SGHVS and FQNEAQ. V gave up 7 bases and J gave up 6 bases, with 21 bases separating them. CDR3 sequence (DNA): TGTGCCAGCACGTCAGACGGGGGGCGGCCAGCCGGGGAGCTGTTTTTT. Protein: CASTSDGGRPAGELFF.

This clonotype appeared a few times. This sequence joins TRBV30 and TRBJ2-1, with TRBD2 matching 7 bases. This CDR3 contains 14 residues. V dropped 2 bases and J dropped 5; count of bases not matched to a gene: 6. In germline, CDR1 is GTSNPN, CDR2 SVGIG (reference sequence). The CDR3, as DNA: TGTGCCTGGAGTCGGGGGACTATCGACAATGAGCAGTTCTTC. It is translated as CAWSRGTIDNEQFF.

This clonotype was counted many times. The rearrangement links TRBV29-1 to TRBJ1-2; no reliable D call. Trimming pared 6 bases from V and 6 bases from J, leaving 14 bases between. Germline CDR1 is SQVTM and CDR2 is ANQGSEA. The CDR3 totals 12 residues. The CDR3 loop is CSVAPEWDGYTF. The CDR3 DNA reads as TGCAGCGTCGCGCCCGAATGGGATGGCTACACCTTC.

This clonotype was seen repeatedly, ten times or more. This rearrangement joins TRBV6-4 to TRBJ2-1; no reliable D call. V lost 4 bases, J lost 8 bases, and 15 bases lay in between. CDR3 size: 14 residues. Germline lookup yields CDR1 MRHNA and CDR2 SNTAGT. CDR3 DNA: TGTGCCAGCAGTGTTAGAGTAGGCTCGGATGAGCAGTTCTTC. Protein: CASSVRVGSDEQFF.

Many counts were recorded for this clonotype. V gene TRBV20-1 combines with J gene TRBJ1-5; TRBD1 matches 8 bases. Germline V gene data show CDR1 as DFQATT and CDR2 as SNEGSKA (reference sequence). The CDR3 runs to 13 residues. After removal of 1 base from V and 10 bases from J, the junction contained 6 bases not matched to a gene. The CDR3 sequence: CSARGTGPGPQHF. The CDR3 region has the DNA TGCAGTGCTAGAGGGACAGGGCCTGGACCCCAGCATTTT.

The table lists this clonotype with many counts. V gene TRBV15 combines with J gene TRBJ2-7; possible D gene TRBD1, 6 bases. The ends were cut back, 2 bases at V and 7 bases at J, with 21 bases in the middle. Per germline, CDR1 LNHNV and CDR2 YYDKDF (reference sequence). The CDR3 length is 16 residues. The CDR3 loop reads CATSRRGLDRIGEQYF. As DNA, the CDR3 is TGTGCCACCAGCAGACGTGGGTTAGACAGGATTGGGGAGCAGTACTTC.

This clonotype occurred many times. This chain connects TRBV5-1 to TRBJ1-3; no clear D gene. The germline V and J ends were trimmed by 3 bases and 0 bases, with 10 bases remaining between them. This CDR3 has 15 residues. CDR1 is SGHRS and CDR2 is YFSETQ in the germline V gene. CDR3 nucleotide sequence: TGCGCCAGCAGCTCTGACTGGAGCTCTGGAAACACCATATATTTT. It yields the protein CASSSDWSSGNTIYF. Full variable domain (remainder filled in from reference TRBV5-1 and TRBJ1-3): KAGVTQTPRYLIKTRGQQVTLSCSPISGHRSVSWYQQTPGQGLQFLFEYFSETQRNKGNFPGRFSGRQFSNSRSEMNVSTLELGDSALYLCASSSDWSSGNTIYFGEGSWLTVV.